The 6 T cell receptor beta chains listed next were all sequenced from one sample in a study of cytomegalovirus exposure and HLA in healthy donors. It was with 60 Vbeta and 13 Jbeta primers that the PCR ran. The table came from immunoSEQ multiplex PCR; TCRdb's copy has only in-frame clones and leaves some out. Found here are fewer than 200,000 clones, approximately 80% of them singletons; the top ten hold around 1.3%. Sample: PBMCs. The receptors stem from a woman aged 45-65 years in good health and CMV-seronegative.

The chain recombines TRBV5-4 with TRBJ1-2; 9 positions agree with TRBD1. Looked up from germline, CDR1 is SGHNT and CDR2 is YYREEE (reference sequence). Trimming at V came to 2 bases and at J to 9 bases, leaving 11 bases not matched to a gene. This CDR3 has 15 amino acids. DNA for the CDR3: TGTGCCAGCAGCTTACCTGCGGGACAGGGAATTAGCTACACCTTC. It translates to CASSLPAGQGISYTF.

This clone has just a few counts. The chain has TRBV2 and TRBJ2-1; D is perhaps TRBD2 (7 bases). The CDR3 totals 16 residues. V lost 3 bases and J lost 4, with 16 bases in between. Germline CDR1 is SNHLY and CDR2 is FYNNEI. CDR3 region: CASSDFGGGQYNEQFF. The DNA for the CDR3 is TGTGCCAGCAGTGATTTTGGGGGGGGGCAATACAATGAGCAGTTCTTC.

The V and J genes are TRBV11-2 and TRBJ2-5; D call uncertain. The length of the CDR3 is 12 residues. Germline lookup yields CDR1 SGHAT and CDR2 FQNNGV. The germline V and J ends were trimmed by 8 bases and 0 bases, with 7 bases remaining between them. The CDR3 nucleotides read TGTGCCAGCGGGCAGAACCAAGAGACCCAGTACTTC. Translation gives CASGQNQETQYF.

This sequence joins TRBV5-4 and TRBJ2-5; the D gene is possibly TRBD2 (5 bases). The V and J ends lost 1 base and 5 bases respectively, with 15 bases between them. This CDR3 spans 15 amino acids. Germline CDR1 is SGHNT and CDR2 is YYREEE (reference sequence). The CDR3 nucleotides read TGTGCCAGCAGCTTGCCGAAACGGGGTGGGGAGACCCAGTACTTC. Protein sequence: CASSLPKRGGETQYF.

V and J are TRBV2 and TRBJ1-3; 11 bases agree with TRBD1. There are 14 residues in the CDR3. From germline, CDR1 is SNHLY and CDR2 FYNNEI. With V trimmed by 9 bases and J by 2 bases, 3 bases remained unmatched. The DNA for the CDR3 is TGTGCCAGGGGACAGGGGGGAACTGGAAACACCATATATTTT. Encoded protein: CARGQGGTGNTIYF.

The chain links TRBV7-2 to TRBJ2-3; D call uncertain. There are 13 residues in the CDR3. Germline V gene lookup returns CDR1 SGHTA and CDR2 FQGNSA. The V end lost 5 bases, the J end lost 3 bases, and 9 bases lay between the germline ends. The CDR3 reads CASSRQVTDTQYF. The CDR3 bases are TGTGCCAGCAGCCGCCAGGTGACAGATACGCAGTATTTT.